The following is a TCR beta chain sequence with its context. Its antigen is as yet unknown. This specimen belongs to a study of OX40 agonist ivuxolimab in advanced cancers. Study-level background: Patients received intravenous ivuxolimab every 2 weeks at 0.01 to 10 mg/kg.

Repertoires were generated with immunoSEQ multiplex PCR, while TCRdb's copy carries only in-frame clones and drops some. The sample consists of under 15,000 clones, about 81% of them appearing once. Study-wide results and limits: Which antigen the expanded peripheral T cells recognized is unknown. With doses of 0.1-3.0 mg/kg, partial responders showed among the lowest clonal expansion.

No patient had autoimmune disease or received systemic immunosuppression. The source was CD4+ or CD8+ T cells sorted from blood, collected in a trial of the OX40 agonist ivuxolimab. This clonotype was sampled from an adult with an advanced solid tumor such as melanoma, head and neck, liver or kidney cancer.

The CDR3 DNA reads TGCGCCAGCAGCTTGGCCGCCTACTACGAGCAGTACTTC. Translating it yields CASSLAAYYEQYF. This chain connects TRBV5-1 to TRBJ2-7; D is uncertain. The CDR3 contains 13 residues. The V end was cut by 0 bases, the J end by 3 bases, with 7 bases between. Germline loops: CDR1 SGHRS, CDR2 YFSETQ. The whole variable domain, filled in from reference TRBV5-1 and TRBJ2-7, reads KAGVTQTPRYLIKTRGQQVTLSCSPISGHRSVSWYQQTPGQGLQFLFEYFSETQRNKGNFPGRFSGRQFSNSRSEMNVSTLELGDSALYLCASSLAAYYEQYFGPGTRLTVT.